This TCR beta chain was profiled in a study of T-cell memory formation after mild COVID-19. About the research overall: Largely, TCR clusters stayed within a single donor. Overall study results and limits: The study detected some responding clones in pre-infection memory, suggesting cross-reactive memory joined. Clones contracting over day 15 to 85 were CD4/CD8 balanced, with later expanders leaning CD4+.

This clonotype was seen only a few times. Its matching antigen is unknown. TCR alpha and TCR beta cDNA libraries carrying sample barcodes and UMIs came from 5'RACE with constant-segment primers. Via MiXCR, TCRdb re-called the 5' RACE reads, giving one row per CDR3 protein. The profile covers approximately 260,000 distinct CDR3 sequences, with 16% appearing a single time and around 21% taken by the ten largest. The sequence was obtained from a man aged 18 to 29 who had mild COVID-19 (a few samples of this study predate the infection). Cell type and time point are not known. Sequencing was done on a sample of PBMCs or a T cell subset sorted from them (not recorded which).

The CDR3: CASSLNRGGYTF. The CDR3 DNA follows: TGTGCCAGCAGCTTAAACAGGGGTGGCTACACCTTC. V and J are TRBV7-9 and TRBJ1-2, with TRBD1 identical over 7 bases. Losses at the gene ends were 2 bases for V and 7 bases for J; bases not matched to a gene: 1. This CDR3 has 12 amino acids. Germline V lookup: CDR1 SEHNR, CDR2 FQNEAQ (reference sequence).